This T cell receptor (beta chain) was sequenced for a study of cytomegalovirus exposure and HLA in healthy donors. The primer mix had 60 Vbeta and 13 Jbeta primers. The repertoire was sequenced with immunoSEQ multiplex PCR; TCRdb's copy has only in-frame clones and lacks some. This table has under 130,000 clones, around 75% appearing once. Sequencing was performed on PBMCs. The TCR comes from a middle-aged man in good health and CMV-seronegative.

The CDR3 DNA reads as TGTGCCAGCAGCCTTACTAGCGGGAGTGCGCAGTATTTT. It yields the protein CASSLTSGSAQYF. The chain couples TRBV5-4 to TRBJ2-3; 11 bases are a match to TRBD2. The ends lost 4 bases at V and 10 bases at J; junction bases unmatched: 5. This CDR3 spans 13 amino acids. CDR1 is SGHNT and CDR2 is YYREEE in the germline V gene (reference sequence).